This TCR beta chain is drawn from a study of OX40 agonist ivuxolimab in advanced cancers. Background for the entire study: Ivuxolimab, which targeted the costimulatory receptor OX40 (CD134), was an agonistic, fully human IgG2 monoclonal antibody. Three dose-escalation patients achieved partial responses, one with hepatocellular carcinoma and two with cutaneous melanoma. In the dose-escalation cohort, approximately 82% of patients were male, and the mean age was 60 years with a range of roughly 20 to 85. Of the approximately 50 dose-escalation patients, hepatocellular carcinoma was present in roughly 19, melanoma in around 15, renal cell carcinoma in 9 and head and neck cancer in 9. Prior anti-PD-1, anti-PD-L1 or anti-CTLA-4 therapy was permitted, and about two fifths of dose-escalation patients had received checkpoint inhibitors. Peripheral TCRbeta sequencing aimed to test whether ivuxolimab altered TCR sequence diversity and caused clonal T-cell expansion. The paper describes the monotherapy dose-escalation part (N of about 52 patients) of the phase I trial of ivuxolimab. Intravenous ivuxolimab was administered to patients every 2 weeks at six dose levels: 0.01, 0.1, 0.3, 1.5, 3 and 10 mg/kg.

As regards this clone: Its antigen target is currently unknown. It has no much larger one-base neighbor in the sample; base qualities were not kept.

The trial excluded patients who had a history of autoimmune disease or were on systemic immunosuppression. Peripheral blood for TCR sequencing was drawn from every dose cohort at baseline, at cycle 4 day 1 and at cycle 7 day 1. Samples came from an open-label, multicenter, first-in-human phase I dose-escalation trial of ivuxolimab. Adults with locally advanced or metastatic melanoma, renal cell carcinoma, hepatocellular carcinoma or head and neck squamous cell carcinoma were enrolled in the trial. CD4+ and CD8+ T cells were sorted separately from peripheral blood before TCR sequencing. Broader findings and caveats from the paper: The antigen specificity of the clonally expanded peripheral T cells was not determined. On average, CD8+ T cells showed more expanded clones than CD4+ T cells after ivuxolimab. In the 0.1-3.0 mg/kg groups, partial responders were among the patients with the lowest normalized peripheral clonal expansion, particularly in CD8+ T cells. Low levels of normalized T-cell clonal expansion were also seen in some patients who did not respond. At doses of 0.1 to 3.0 mg/kg, clonal expansion of both CD4+ and CD8+ T cells in blood was seen between baseline and week 6.

Trimming takes 4 bases off V and 4 bases off J; junction bases not matched to a gene: 14. The germline V gene gives CDR1 as KGHSH and CDR2 as LQKENI. Counted from cysteine to phenylalanine, this CDR3 has 18 amino acids. Left in the record is the CDR3 DNA by itself, 54 bases read in frame from the first base. Genomic DNA was extracted from sorted cells for sequencing of the TCRbeta CDR3 region. The immunoSEQ Assay was used to sequence the TCRbeta CDR3 regions. Held by TCRdb, this immuneACCESS table contains in-frame sequences only and omits some clones. Under half of the omission traces to an unresolved V gene where checked; the cause of the rest is unknown. This sample gives about 40,000 clones in total; 82% of them show up just once. The ten largest account for roughly 23% of the sample.

The receptor was derived from an adult with an advanced solid tumor such as melanoma, head and neck, liver or kidney cancer. This material consisted of CD4+ or CD8+ T cells sorted from blood, taken in a trial of the OX40 agonist ivuxolimab. Recombination linked TRBV18 to TRBJ2-2; 8 nucleotides in the junction match TRBD2. Here is the DNA: TGTGCCAGCTCACACCAACCCAGCGGGGGCGGGCTCACCGGGGAGCTGTTTTTT. Its coded protein is CASSHQPSGGGLTGELFF.